The 32 T cell receptor beta chains given below trace back to one sample, sequenced in a study of cytomegalovirus exposure and HLA in healthy donors. The PCR ran on 60 Vbeta and 13 Jbeta primers. Sequencing used immunoSEQ multiplex PCR; TCRdb keeps in-frame clones, though not all of them. The repertoire includes about 140,000 clones, 75% to 80% of them detected once, and 1.1% sits in the top ten. Sequenced: PBMCs. The origin of the receptors is a male donor in good health and CMV-seronegative.

This sequence joins TRBV9 and TRBJ2-5; 14 nucleotides align to TRBD2. The germline CDR1 and CDR2 sequences are SGDLS and YYNGEE. The CDR3 loop spans 18 amino acids. V gave up 0 bases and J gave up 1 base; unmatched junction bases: 5. The CDR3 region is CASSVAGGLAGAQETQYF. Written as DNA, the CDR3 is TGTGCCAGCAGCGTAGCGGGGGGACTAGCGGGGGCCCAAGAGACCCAGTACTTC. Full variable domain (missing parts from reference TRBV9 and TRBJ2-5): DSGVTQTPKHLITATGQRVTLRCSPRSGDLSVYWYQQSLDQGLQFLIQYYNGEERAKGNILERFSAQQFPDLHSELNLSSLELGDSALYFCASSVAGGLAGAQETQYFGPGTRLLVL.

This clone showed up just a few times. The chain employs TRBV6-6 and TRBJ1-4; no clear D. Germline values: CDR1 MNHNY, CDR2 SVGAGI (reference sequence). The CDR3 has 12 residues. The ends were cut back, 4 bases at V and 4 bases at J, with 4 bases in the middle. CDR3 sequence: CASSSSNEKLFF. CDR3 DNA sequence: TGTGCCAGCAGTTCTAGTAATGAAAAACTGTTTTTT.

This chain uses TRBV2 with TRBJ1-2; 12 nucleotides agree with TRBD1. V shed 11 bases, J shed 6 bases, and the junction held 13 bases outside the gene matches. This CDR3 spans 15 amino acids. Germline V gene data show CDR1 as SNHLY and CDR2 as FYNNEI. The CDR3 region is CAGTNQGQGANGYTF. CDR3 nucleotides: TGTGCCGGCACCAATCAGGGACAGGGGGCAAATGGCTACACCTTC.

This clone was detected a few times. Compared with germline, one end of the junction differs, possibly owing to a read error. In DNA form, the CDR3 reads TGTGCCTGGAGGAGGTTCGACAGTGGTGAAACTTTCTTT. Translated: CAWRRFDSGETFF. The V and J genes are TRBV30 and TRBJ1-1; D possibly corresponds to TRBD1 (5 bases). This CDR3 region has 13 residues. CDR1 and CDR2 (germline): GTSNPN, SVGIG (reference sequence).

The chain has TRBV7-8 and TRBJ1-5; 7 bases match TRBD1. CDR1 and CDR2 from the germline V gene are SGHVS and FQNEAQ. The CDR3 loop spans 14 amino acids. Losses at the gene ends were 4 bases for V and 7 bases for J; bases not matched to a gene: 7. CDR3 protein: CASSSQTGSQPQHF. The CDR3 nucleotides read TGTGCCAGCAGCTCCCAGACAGGGAGCCAGCCCCAGCATTTT.

The genes are TRBV14 and TRBJ2-1; 11 bases match TRBD2. The germline V gene has CDR1 SGHDN and CDR2 FVKESK. The CDR3 runs 15 residues. Trimming at V came to 5 bases and at J to 2 bases, leaving 2 bases not matched to a gene. For the CDR3, the DNA is TGTGCCAGCAGCATTAGCGGGGGGGCCTACAATGAGCAGTTCTTC. It specifies CASSISGGAYNEQFF.

The DNA for the CDR3 is TGTGCCAGCAGCTTAGATTCCACAGGGAACTATGGCTACACCTTC. Translation: CASSLDSTGNYGYTF. The gene calls are TRBV11-2 and TRBJ1-2, with D perhaps TRBD1 (6 bases). Per the germline V gene, CDR1 is SGHAT and CDR2 is FQNNGV. V was shortened by 0 bases and J by 2 bases, with 10 bases between the two germline ends. This CDR3 spans 15 amino acids.

The rearrangement uses TRBV7-8 and TRBJ1-2; D uncertain. CDR3 length: 13 amino acids. Looked up from germline, CDR1 is SGHVS and CDR2 is FQNEAQ. V was clipped by 7 bases and J by 6 bases, with 15 bases between them. CDR3 protein: CASNPQLGHGYTF. The CDR3 DNA sequence: TGTGCCAGCAACCCCCAATTGGGCCATGGCTACACCTTC.

This chain joins TRBV18 and TRBJ1-5; possible D gene TRBD1, 6 bases. With 2 bases removed from V and 3 bases from J, the gap between germline ends came to 11 bases. This CDR3 contains 15 residues. Per germline, CDR1 KGHSH and CDR2 LQKENI. CDR3: CASSPRGGNNQPQHF. The CDR3 DNA is TGTGCCAGCTCACCAAGGGGGGGAAACAATCAGCCCCAGCATTTT.

V and J are TRBV5-1 and TRBJ2-7, with D maybe TRBD2 (5 bases). The CDR3 runs 13 residues. With 4 bases removed from V and 3 bases from J, the gap between germline ends came to 11 bases. CDR1 and CDR2 from the germline V gene are SGHRS and YFSETQ. Here the CDR3 DNA reads TGCGCCAGCAGCGCCGACGGGGTCTACGAGCAGTACTTC. This translates into CASSADGVYEQYF.

This chain connects TRBV7-3 to TRBJ2-3, with 13 bases that match TRBD2. From germline, CDR1 is SGHTA and CDR2 FQGTGA. The V segment lost 5 bases and the J segment 5 bases; nucleotides outside the gene matches: 4. The CDR3 has 15 amino acids. CDR3 DNA sequence: TGTGCCAGCAGCGCTAGGACTAGCGGGGGAGATACGCAGTATTTT. Translation gives CASSARTSGGDTQYF.

The chain links TRBV4-3 to TRBJ2-1; 9 bases align to TRBD2. This CDR3 contains 15 residues. V shed 1 base and J 3 bases; nucleotides not matched to a gene: 1. Germline assignment: CDR1 LGHNA and CDR2 YSLEER. The CDR3: CASSQASGDYNEQFF. The CDR3 region has the DNA TGCGCCAGCAGCCAAGCTAGCGGGGACTACAATGAGCAGTTCTTC.

The CDR3 nucleotides read TGTGCCTGGAGCTGGAACAGAGCTCCAGATACGCAGTATTTT. This translates into CAWSWNRAPDTQYF. The chain couples TRBV30 to TRBJ2-3; no clear D. The length of the CDR3 is 14 residues. Germline V gene data show CDR1 as GTSNPN and CDR2 as SVGIG (reference sequence). The germline V and J ends were trimmed by 3 bases and 4 bases, with 14 bases remaining between them.

This rearrangement joins TRBV13 to TRBJ1-3; the D gene is possibly TRBD1 (5 bases). The germline gives CDR1 PRHDT, CDR2 FYEKMQ (reference sequence). CDR3 size: 16 residues. The V end lost 7 bases, the J end lost 4 bases, and 20 bases lay between the germline ends. CDR3 bases: TGTGCCAGCACTTTATTGGAGGGACGGAGCGGAAACACCATATATTTT. Protein product: CASTLLEGRSGNTIYF.

This rearrangement joins TRBV6-4 to TRBJ2-1; 11 bases map to TRBD2. The V and J ends lost 5 bases and 2 bases, in that order; junction bases with no gene match: 5. In germline, CDR1 is MRHNA, CDR2 SNTAGT. The CDR3 contains 16 residues. The CDR3 DNA reads TGTGCCAGCAGTAAGGATAGCGGGGGGGCCTACAATGAGCAGTTCTTC. This encodes CASSKDSGGAYNEQFF.

V gene TRBV27 combines with J gene TRBJ2-1; TRBD1 is a possible D gene (5 bases). The CDR3 loop spans 15 amino acids. Per germline, CDR1 MNHEY and CDR2 SMNVEV (reference sequence). V was shortened by 5 bases and J by 8 bases, with 19 bases between the two germline ends. The CDR3, as DNA: TGTGCCAGCAGTCCTACCGCACTCGACAGAGATGAGCAGTTCTTC. It is translated as CASSPTALDRDEQFF.

The V call is TRBV30, the J call TRBJ1-5; 12 nucleotides align to TRBD1. The CDR3 covers 15 residues. V lost 2 bases and J lost 6; bases outside the gene matches: 5. Germline values: CDR1 GTSNPN, CDR2 SVGIG (reference sequence). The CDR3 loop reads CAWSSGTGGSQPQHF. The DNA of the CDR3 is TGTGCCTGGAGTTCCGGGACAGGGGGCTCTCAGCCCCAGCATTTT.

The CDR3 region is CASGRGSSDNEQFF. The CDR3 coding sequence is TGCGCCAGCGGACGGGGGAGCAGCGACAATGAGCAGTTCTTC. This sequence joins TRBV5-1 and TRBJ2-1; weak D call: TRBD2 (6 bases). Per germline, CDR1 SGHRS and CDR2 YFSETQ. The CDR3 contains 14 residues. Trimming took 7 bases from V and 5 from J, leaving 16 bases between them.

The chain couples TRBV19 to TRBJ1-3, with D hard to call. The germline CDR1 and CDR2 sequences are LNHDA and SQIVND (reference sequence). The CDR3 has 14 residues. V lost 7 bases to trimming and J lost 0 bases, with 10 bases between them. CDR3 sequence: CASNEGFSGNTIYF. The CDR3 DNA is TGTGCCAGTAACGAGGGATTCTCTGGAAACACCATATATTTT.

J is TRBJ2-1 and V is TRBV19, with a possible D match to TRBD1 (6 bases). Germline CDR1 LNHDA, CDR2 SQIVND (reference sequence). V dropped 3 bases and J dropped 6 bases, with 9 bases sitting between them. The CDR3 totals 13 residues. The CDR3 loop reads CASSMQQGNEQFF. The CDR3 nucleotides read TGTGCCAGTAGTATGCAACAGGGCAATGAGCAGTTCTTC.

This clone has a single count. The chain employs TRBV27 and TRBJ1-1; D remains ambiguous. The V end was cut by 8 bases, the J end by 6 bases, with 22 bases between. The CDR3 is 15 residues long. Germline loops: CDR1 MNHEY, CDR2 SMNVEV (reference sequence). The CDR3 spells CASAGVRDIGAEAFF. In DNA form, the CDR3 reads TGTGCCAGCGCCGGGGTGAGGGATATTGGCGCTGAAGCTTTCTTT.

The gene calls are TRBV30 and TRBJ1-6; no definite D call. The germline gives CDR1 GTSNPN, CDR2 SVGIG (reference sequence). The CDR3 extends over 13 amino acids. V lost 0 bases to trimming and J lost 6 bases, with 6 bases between them. CDR3 residues: CAWSVRVNSPLHF. CDR3 bases: TGTGCCTGGAGTGTACGGGTTAATTCACCCCTCCACTTT. The complete variable domain, with remaining parts taken from reference TRBV30 and TRBJ1-6, reads SQTIHQWPATLVQPVGSPLSLECTVEGTSNPNLYWYRQAAGRGLQLLFYSVGIGQISSEVPQNLSASRPQDRQFILSSKKLLLSDSGFYLCAWSVRVNSPLHFGNGTRLTVT.

The chain recombines TRBV29-1 with TRBJ1-2; D unclear. V lost 0 bases, J lost 2 bases, and 13 bases lay in between. The CDR3 sequence is 15 residues long. The V gene's germline CDR1 is SQVTM and CDR2 ANQGSEA. CDR3 sequence reads: CSVEDEGFLNYGYTF. CDR3 DNA: TGCAGCGTTGAAGATGAGGGATTCCTCAACTATGGCTACACCTTC.

The chain uses TRBV4-3 and TRBJ2-2; 9 bases match TRBD1. CDR1 and CDR2 from the germline V gene are LGHNA and YSLEER. Trimming removed 3 bases from V and 4 bases from J; junction bases left unmatched: 3. CDR3 length equals 15 residues. The chain's CDR3 is CASSHGQGSTGELFF. In nucleotides, the CDR3 is TGCGCCAGCAGCCATGGACAGGGGAGCACCGGGGAGCTGTTTTTT.

J is TRBJ2-2 and V is TRBV4-1; 7 bases are a match to TRBD1. After removal of 1 base from V and 6 bases from J, the junction contained 8 bases not matched to a gene. Germline CDR1 and CDR2: MGHRA and YSYEKL. CDR3 length equals 16 residues. The CDR3 reads CASSQGPSQGAGELFF. The CDR3 DNA reads TGCGCCAGCAGCCAAGGGCCGAGCCAGGGGGCCGGGGAGCTGTTTTTT.

The V gene is TRBV7-2, the J gene TRBJ2-5, with TRBD1 identical over 8 bases. The J call may not be correct, given that the DNA end is closer to TRBJ2-7. Germline V gives CDR1 SGHTA, CDR2 FQGNSA. This CDR3 has 14 residues. CDR3 sequence: CASSLTAGGNEQYF. In DNA, the CDR3 is TGTGCCAGCAGCTTAACGGCAGGGGGCAACGAGCAGTACTTC.

The V and J genes are TRBV5-1 and TRBJ2-7; the D gene is possibly TRBD1 (6 bases). Trimming left V 4 bases short and J 3 bases short, with 14 bases between. This CDR3 contains 14 residues. Per germline, CDR1 SGHRS and CDR2 YFSETQ. The CDR3 DNA is TGCGCCAGCAGCAGCGGACAGAGACTCTACGAGCAGTACTTC. Encoded protein: CASSSGQRLYEQYF.

The chain is built from TRBV12-5 and TRBJ1-4; D is unresolved. This CDR3 contains 15 residues. CDR1 LGHNT and CDR2 FRNRAP come from the germline V gene. The V and J ends lost 6 bases and 2 bases respectively, with 13 bases between them. The CDR3 DNA is TGTGCTAGTGGCCGGCAGGAGGGCACTAATGAAAAACTGTTTTTT. Protein: CASGRQEGTNEKLFF.

The chain couples TRBV5-6 to TRBJ2-7; D might be TRBD2 (5 bases). The CDR3 length is 13 residues. Trimming took 4 bases from V and 0 from J, leaving 8 bases between them. From germline, CDR1 is SGHDT and CDR2 YYEEEE. Here the CDR3 DNA reads TGTGCCAGCAGCGTCGGGGTCTCCTACGAGCAGTACTTC. The encoded protein is CASSVGVSYEQYF.

This sequence joins TRBV27 and TRBJ1-2; 7 positions agree with TRBD1. After removal of 5 bases from V and 2 bases from J, the junction contained 5 bases not matched to a gene. Germline CDR1 is MNHEY and CDR2 is SMNVEV (reference sequence). The CDR3 runs to 14 residues. DNA of the CDR3: TGTGCCAGCAGTCAACCGGGACAGAACTATGGCTACACCTTC. Protein: CASSQPGQNYGYTF.

The chain combines TRBV19 with TRBJ1-2; 12 bases map to TRBD1. Germline CDR1 and CDR2: LNHDA and SQIVND (reference sequence). CDR3 length: 17 amino acids. V was clipped by 3 bases and J by 4 bases; unmatched bases: 9. The CDR3 nucleotides are TGTGCCAGTAGTATCCTGGGACAGGGGGCGCCGGGCTATGGCTACACCTTC. It is translated as CASSILGQGAPGYGYTF.

This rearrangement joins TRBV30 to TRBJ1-2; D gene unclear. Germline V gives CDR1 GTSNPN, CDR2 SVGIG (reference sequence). Trimming took off 4 bases at V and 7 bases at J, with 16 bases between the two ends. The CDR3 extends over 13 amino acids. The DNA for the CDR3 is TGTGCCTGGACCAAAAACGGAGGAAGTGGCTACACCTTC. The encoded protein is CAWTKNGGSGYTF.